This T cell receptor (beta chain) was identified in a study of early T cells in non-severe SARS-CoV-2 infection. Turning to the study itself: The input, bulk RNA from unsorted whole blood, was sequenced, and chains were unpaired.

Findings of the study overall: Missing private and CD4 specificities, VDJdb matching favored anti-spike CD8 responses.

This clonotype was seen a handful of times. Its antigen is still unknown. Unmatched junction bases numbered 2, after V lost 0 bases and J lost 4 bases. The CDR3 totals 16 residues. Germline V gene data show CDR1 as SGHNT and CDR2 as YYREEE (reference sequence). Unique molecular identifiers (one per individual cDNA molecule) were attached. TCRdb called the 5' RACE reads again in MiXCR, with one record for every CDR3 protein. The sample includes about 40,000 distinct CDR3 sequences, approximately 4.8% of them seen just once. The rearrangement joins TRBV5-4 to TRBJ2-3; 13 bases match TRBD2. The sequencing sample was made of whole blood. The clonotype was recovered from an adult who was a healthcare worker with PCR-confirmed SARS-CoV-2 infection or an uninfected control (not recorded which). The CDR3 region has the DNA TGTGCCAGCAGCTTGGGACTAGCGGGAGGCGCAGATACGCAGTATTTT. Protein sequence: CASSLGLAGGADTQYF.